These T cell receptor beta chains were read from a single sample in a study of shared clonotypes between healthy human individuals. The repertoire was sequenced with immunoSEQ multiplex PCR; TCRdb's copy has only in-frame clones and lacks some. The sample lists about 2.1 million clones; around 93% were seen once. Sequencing was carried out using naive CD8+ T cells from PBMCs. These TCRs come from a man aged 18 to 30 in good health. Some clones in this sample may be carry-over from other donors' samples. Each CDR3 is given with its conserved first and last residue. The D gene is left open where the match is weak. Size is omitted from some rows. Given values are once, few, many or a class for expanded clones.

length: 21
size: .
D: .
V: TRBV9
J: TRBJ2-7
CDR3: CASSALSLQEDRLKIDYEQYF
DNA: TGTGCCAGCAGCGCCCTCAGCCTTCAAGAGGACAGACTGAAAATCGACTACGAGCAGTACTTC

length: 13
size: .
D: .
V: TRBV5-4
J: TRBJ2-5
CDR3: CASSLVEQETQYF
DNA: TGTGCCAGCAGCTTGGTGGAGCAAGAGACCCAGTACTTC

length: 15
size: .
D: .
V: TRBV10-3
J: TRBJ1-5
CDR3: CAISEGLNSNQPQHF
DNA: TGTGCCATCAGTGAGGGACTAAATAGCAATCAGCCCCAGCATTTT

length: 15
size: .
D: .
V: TRBV5-1
J: TRBJ1-1
CDR3: CASSLNPQLNTEAFF
DNA: TGCGCCAGCAGCTTAAATCCGCAGCTGAACACTGAAGCTTTCTTT

length: 14
size: .
D: .
V: TRBV29-1
J: TRBJ1-1
CDR3: CSTKGGLMDTEAFF
DNA: TGCAGTACTAAAGGGGGGTTGATGGACACTGAAGCTTTCTTT

length: 14
size: .
D: .
V: TRBV7-9
J: TRBJ1-1
CDR3: CASSLSTGNTEAFF
DNA: TGTGCCAGCAGCTTATCGACAGGGAACACTGAAGCTTTCTTT

length: 17
size: .
D: .
V: TRBV4-1
J: TRBJ2-5
CDR3: CASSQSSGTGFQETQYF
DNA: TGCGCCAGCAGCCAATCCTCCGGGACGGGGTTCCAAGAGACCCAGTACTTC

length: 11
size: once
D: .
V: TRBV6-6
J: TRBJ1-2
CDR3: CASSGDYGYTF
DNA: TGTGCCAGCAGCGGGGACTATGGCTACACCTTC

length: 14
size: .
D: TRBD1
V: TRBV28
J: TRBJ2-1
CDR3: CASSLKGQYNEQFF
DNA: TGTGCCAGCAGTTTAAAGGGACAGTACAATGAGCAGTTCTTC

length: 17
size: .
D: .
V: TRBV27
J: TRBJ2-7
CDR3: CASSLNWRGGPLYEQYF
DNA: TGTGCCAGCAGTTTAAATTGGAGAGGGGGTCCTCTATACGAGCAGTACTTC

length: 18
size: .
D: TRBD1
V: TRBV5-6
J: TRBJ1-1
CDR3: CASSLKWGQNMINTEAFF
DNA: TGTGCCAGCAGCTTGAAATGGGGACAGAACATGATCAACACTGAAGCTTTCTTT

length: 13
size: once
D: .
V: TRBV10-3
J: TRBJ1-1
CDR3: CAISENPRGKAFF
DNA: TGTGCCATCAGTGAGAACCCCAGGGGTAAAGCTTTCTTT

length: 14
size: .
D: .
V: TRBV5-4
J: TRBJ2-7
CDR3: CASSLGYSGDEQYF
DNA: TGTGCCAGCAGCTTGGGCTACTCTGGGGACGAGCAGTACTTC

length: 19
size: .
D: .
V: TRBV2
J: TRBJ2-1
CDR3: CASREKTDRLLESYNEQFF
DNA: TGTGCCAGCAGAGAAAAGACAGACCGTCTTCTTGAATCCTACAATGAGCAGTTCTTC

length: 14
size: .
D: .
V: TRBV27
J: TRBJ1-5
CDR3: CASSSFGGNQPQHF
DNA: TGTGCCAGCAGTTCTTTCGGAGGTAATCAGCCCCAGCATTTT

length: 16
size: .
D: TRBD2
V: TRBV29-1
J: TRBJ2-1
CDR3: CSVWGTSGSSYNEQFF
DNA: TGCAGCGTTTGGGGGACTAGCGGGAGCTCCTACAATGAGCAGTTCTTC

length: 17
size: once
D: TRBD1
V: TRBV4-2
J: TRBJ1-4
CDR3: CASSLRTGGEWDEKLFF
DNA: TGTGCCAGCAGCTTACGGACAGGGGGAGAGTGGGATGAAAAACTGTTTTTT

length: 15
size: .
D: TRBD2
V: TRBV7-8
J: TRBJ2-2
CDR3: CASSLKREATGELFF
DNA: TGTGCCAGCAGCTTAAAGCGGGAGGCCACCGGGGAGCTGTTTTTT

length: 17
size: once
D: .
V: TRBV13
J: TRBJ1-3
CDR3: CASSSLGWGHQDNTIYF
DNA: TGTGCCAGCAGCTCGTTGGGGTGGGGACACCAGGACAACACCATATATTTT

length: 12
size: .
D: .
V: TRBV29-1
J: TRBJ2-5
CDR3: CRAGGGPETQYF
DNA: TGCAGGGCCGGGGGAGGTCCAGAGACCCAGTACTTC

length: 18
size: .
D: TRBD1
V: TRBV5-5
J: TRBJ1-1
CDR3: CASSLSLTGLGVNTEAFF
DNA: TGTGCCAGCAGCTTATCTCTGACAGGGCTTGGGGTGAACACTGAAGCTTTCTTT

length: 16
size: .
D: .
V: TRBV11-2
J: TRBJ2-2
CDR3: CASSFSLAPTTGELFF
DNA: TGTGCCAGCAGCTTTTCGCTCGCCCCGACCACCGGGGAGCTGTTTTTT

length: 18
size: .
D: .
V: TRBV4-3
J: TRBJ1-4
CDR3: CASSQGTLLGHSGEKLFF
DNA: TGCGCCAGCAGCCAAGGTACTTTATTGGGACATTCAGGCGAAAAACTGTTTTTT

length: 15
size: .
D: TRBD2
V: TRBV27
J: TRBJ2-7
CDR3: CASSFTSGTQYEQYF
DNA: TGTGCCAGCAGTTTTACTAGCGGGACCCAATACGAGCAGTACTTC

length: 15
size: .
D: .
V: TRBV4-2
J: TRBJ1-4
CDR3: CASSQVPGVNEKLFF
DNA: TGTGCCAGCAGCCAAGTCCCCGGGGTTAATGAAAAACTGTTTTTT

length: 14
size: .
D: .
V: TRBV6-5
J: TRBJ2-3
CDR3: CASSGAGGTDTQYF
DNA: TGTGCCAGCAGTGGGGCAGGGGGCACAGATACGCAGTATTTT

length: 15
size: .
D: .
V: TRBV7-9
J: TRBJ1-2
CDR3: CASSLEGRENYGYTF
DNA: TGTGCCAGCAGCTTAGAGGGACGGGAAAACTATGGCTACACCTTC

length: 18
size: .
D: TRBD2
V: TRBV9
J: TRBJ2-1
CDR3: CASSHPTGRESNDHEQFF
DNA: TGTGCCAGCAGCCACCCAACCGGGCGGGAGAGTAACGACCATGAGCAGTTCTTC

length: 13
size: .
D: .
V: TRBV7-7
J: TRBJ2-2
CDR3: CASSLLGPGELFF
DNA: TGTGCCAGCAGCCTCCTCGGCCCCGGGGAGCTGTTTTTT

length: 15
size: .
D: .
V: TRBV11-2
J: TRBJ2-7
CDR3: CASPPDGAFLREQYF
DNA: TGTGCCAGCCCCCCGGACGGAGCCTTTCTGCGCGAGCAGTACTTC

length: 13
size: once
D: .
V: TRBV7-8
J: TRBJ2-5
CDR3: CASSLAPGETQYF
DNA: TGTGCCAGCAGCTTAGCGCCAGGAGAGACCCAGTACTTC

length: 13
size: .
D: .
V: TRBV11-2
J: TRBJ2-7
CDR3: CASSITGNHEQYF
DNA: TGTGCCAGCAGCATAACAGGAAACCACGAGCAGTACTTC

length: 17
size: once
D: TRBD2
V: TRBV5-1
J: TRBJ2-1
CDR3: CASSPEPGTREYNEQFF
DNA: TGCGCCAGCAGCCCGGAACCCGGGACTAGAGAGTACAATGAGCAGTTCTTC

length: 13
size: .
D: TRBD1
V: TRBV28
J: TRBJ1-2
CDR3: CASSLKAGGGYTF
DNA: TGTGCCAGCAGTTTAAAGGCAGGGGGCGGCTACACCTTC

length: 14
size: once
D: TRBD1
V: TRBV5-8
J: TRBJ1-5
CDR3: CASSSDRVDQPQHF
DNA: TGTGCCAGCAGCTCGGACAGGGTAGATCAGCCCCAGCATTTT

length: 14
size: .
D: .
V: TRBV4-1
J: TRBJ2-2
CDR3: CASSPARDNGELFF
DNA: TGCGCCAGCAGCCCCGCGCGCGACAACGGGGAGCTGTTTTTT

length: 15
size: .
D: .
V: TRBV11-3
J: TRBJ1-1
CDR3: CASSPGPEANTEAFF
DNA: TGTGCCAGCAGCCCAGGACCGGAAGCGAACACTGAAGCTTTCTTT

length: 15
size: .
D: TRBD1
V: TRBV7-9
J: TRBJ1-2
CDR3: CASSLGVTGGLGYTF
DNA: TGTGCCAGCAGCTTAGGCGTGACAGGGGGCCTTGGCTACACCTTC

length: 15
size: .
D: TRBD2
V: TRBV6-5
J: TRBJ2-1
CDR3: CASNLHSGAYNEQFF
DNA: TGTGCCAGCAACTTACACAGCGGGGCCTACAATGAGCAGTTCTTC

length: 16
size: .
D: TRBD1
V: TRBV15
J: TRBJ2-7
CDR3: CATSRALIGTDNEQYF
DNA: TGTGCCACCAGCAGAGCCCTGATTGGGACAGACAACGAGCAGTACTTC

length: 16
size: .
D: TRBD1
V: TRBV7-6
J: TRBJ1-1
CDR3: CASSFLQGEMNTEAFF
DNA: TGTGCCAGCAGCTTTTTGCAGGGGGAAATGAACACTGAAGCTTTCTTT

length: 15
size: .
D: .
V: TRBV4-1
J: TRBJ2-2
CDR3: CASSLGHPNTGELFF
DNA: TGCGCCAGCAGCCTGGGACACCCGAACACCGGGGAGCTGTTTTTT

length: 15
size: .
D: TRBD1
V: TRBV19
J: TRBJ1-1
CDR3: CATSARGGMNTEAFF
DNA: TGTGCCACGAGCGCCAGGGGGGGGATGAACACTGAAGCTTTCTTT

length: 12
size: .
D: TRBD2
V: TRBV5-6
J: TRBJ2-7
CDR3: CASRRGGAEQYF
DNA: TGTGCCAGCAGGCGGGGGGGGGCCGAGCAGTACTTC

length: 16
size: .
D: .
V: TRBV6-6
J: TRBJ2-7
CDR3: CASSAHLIGPRAEQYF
DNA: TGTGCCAGCAGTGCCCACCTGATCGGGCCTCGGGCGGAGCAGTACTTC

length: 15
size: once
D: .
V: TRBV28
J: TRBJ2-1
CDR3: CASSRGLSSYNEQFF
DNA: TGTGCCAGCAGCCGGGGGCTGAGCTCCTACAATGAGCAGTTCTTC

length: 10
size: .
D: .
V: TRBV30
J: TRBJ1-1
CDR3: CALGDTEAFF
DNA: TGTGCCCTGGGGGACACTGAAGCTTTCTTT

length: 14
size: .
D: .
V: TRBV28
J: TRBJ2-7
CDR3: CASSYGPSSYEQYF
DNA: TGTGCCAGCAGTTATGGTCCGAGCTCCTACGAGCAGTACTTC

length: 15
size: .
D: TRBD1
V: TRBV18
J: TRBJ2-1
CDR3: CASSPGQGLGNEQFF
DNA: TGTGCCAGCTCACCTGGACAGGGTCTGGGTAATGAGCAGTTCTTC

length: 16
size: .
D: .
V: TRBV12-5
J: TRBJ2-5
CDR3: CASGLVGPPGEETQYF
DNA: TGTGCTAGTGGTTTGGTAGGGCCCCCGGGAGAAGAGACCCAGTACTTC

length: 15
size: once
D: TRBD2
V: TRBV7-9
J: TRBJ2-7
CDR3: CASSTEAGAPYEQYF
DNA: TGTGCCAGCAGCACCGAAGCGGGAGCGCCCTACGAGCAGTACTTC

length: 14
size: .
D: .
V: TRBV11-2
J: TRBJ1-2
CDR3: CASSSRGTHYGYTF
DNA: TGTGCCAGCAGCTCCCGGGGAACGCACTATGGCTACACCTTC

length: 15
size: .
D: TRBD1
V: TRBV18
J: TRBJ1-2
CDR3: CASSLGTAINYGYTF
DNA: TGTGCCAGCTCACTGGGGACAGCCATTAACTATGGCTACACCTTC

length: 14
size: .
D: TRBD1
V: TRBV25-1
J: TRBJ2-7
CDR3: CASSFGTGRYEQYF
DNA: TGTGCCAGCAGTTTTGGGACAGGGCGCTACGAGCAGTACTTC